This is a list of T cell receptor beta chains from one sample in a study of Graves' ophthalmopathy and Graves' hyperthyroidism. TCRdb reprocessed the multiplex PCR reads with MiXCR, giving one entry per CDR3 protein. The sample gives some 350,000 distinct CDR3 sequences, approximately 17% of which show up once; 2.4% is in the top ten. The sequenced sample consisted of peripheral blood. These receptors originate from an adult woman with stable Graves' hyperthyroidism. Each CDR3 is given with its conserved first and last residue. Each record gives: V gene, D gene, J gene, CDR3 length, clone size, CDR3 protein, CDR3 DNA. A D gene is named only where the DNA matches it firmly. Rows may omit the clone size; those that give it use once, few, many or a size class.

TRBV30	-	TRBJ1-5	17	many	CAWSRALEANSNQPQHF	TGTGCCTGGAGTCGGGCCCTCGAAGCCAATAGCAATCAGCCCCAGCATTTT
TRBV2	-	TRBJ2-7	11	many	CASSEPGLQYF	TGTGCCAGCAGCGAACCGGGACTGCAGTACTTC
TRBV6-5	TRBD1	TRBJ1-2	12	many	CASIGTAYGYTF	TGTGCCAGCATCGGGACAGCCTATGGCTACACCTTC
TRBV6-5	-	TRBJ2-7	15	many	CASSYSEQWTYEQYF	TGTGCCAGCAGTTACTCTGAGCAGTGGACCTACGAGCAGTACTTC
TRBV20-1	-	TRBJ2-7	13	many	CSANIDKSYEQYF	TGCAGTGCTAACATCGACAAATCCTACGAGCAGTACTTC
TRBV6-2/TRBV6-3	TRBD1	TRBJ1-1	18	many	CASSYTPRQGPMNAEAFF	TGTGCCAGCAGTTACACCCCCCGACAGGGCCCCATGAACGCTGAAGCTTTCTTT
TRBV30	-	TRBJ2-7	13	many	CAWSAFSAREQYF	TGTGCCTGGAGTGCCTTTAGCGCGCGGGAGCAGTACTTC
TRBV24-1	-	TRBJ2-2	16	many	CATSDWMTGDTGELFF	TGTGCCACCAGTGATTGGATGACAGGCGACACCGGGGAGCTGTTTTTT
TRBV30	TRBD1	TRBJ1-4	12	-	CAWSEGQGRLFF	TGTGCCTGGAGTGAGGGACAGGGAAGACTGTTTTTT
TRBV9	TRBD1	TRBJ1-2	13	many	CASSVGQGDGYTF	TGTGCCAGCAGCGTAGGACAGGGTGACGGCTACACCTTC
TRBV27	-	TRBJ2-5	13	many	CASSLLYQETQYF	TGTGCCAGCAGTTTACTGTACCAAGAGACCCAGTACTTC
TRBV14	TRBD1	TRBJ2-7	15	-	CASSQIGTGFYEQYF	TGTGCCAGCAGCCAAATCGGGACAGGGTTCTACGAGCAGTACTTC
TRBV12-5	TRBD1	TRBJ2-5	19	many	CASGLVYTAPRDRKETQYF	TGTGCTAGTGGTTTGGTATACACCGCTCCCCGGGACAGAAAAGAGACCCAGTACTTC
TRBV12-3/TRBV12-4	-	TRBJ2-5	15	once	CASSEAAPTGETQYF	TGTGCCAGCAGTGAAGCCGCGCCAACGGGCGAGACCCAGTACTTC
TRBV15	-	TRBJ2-7	15	many	CATSRERGGGYEQYF	TGTGCCACCAGCAGAGAGCGGGGAGGAGGTTACGAGCAGTACTTC
TRBV6-2/TRBV6-3	-	TRBJ2-7	11	many	CASDSTYEQYF	TGTGCCAGCGACAGTACCTACGAGCAGTACTTC
TRBV19	TRBD1	TRBJ2-7	18	many	CASSINYRGPSRLYEQYF	TGTGCCAGTAGTATCAACTACAGGGGCCCCAGCCGCCTCTACGAGCAGTACTTC
TRBV28	-	TRBJ1-1	16	many	CASSIPAVGMNTEAFF	TGTGCCAGCAGTATCCCAGCCGTTGGGATGAACACTGAAGCTTTCTTT
TRBV10-3	TRBD1	TRBJ1-1	14	many	CAIRDRVGDTEAFF	TGTGCCATCAGGGACAGGGTAGGGGACACTGAAGCTTTCTTT
TRBV27	-	TRBJ2-7	14	many	CASSSTGWVEEQYF	TGTGCCAGCAGTTCAACAGGGTGGGTTGAGGAGCAGTACTTC
TRBV4-1	-	TRBJ1-1	15	many	CASSESRALNTEAFF	TGCGCCAGCAGCGAATCCCGGGCCTTGAACACTGAAGCTTTCTTT
TRBV28	TRBD2	TRBJ2-4	15	-	CASSRAGGAKNIQYF	TGTGCCAGCAGCCGAGCGGGGGGGGCCAAAAACATTCAGTACTTC
TRBV30	-	TRBJ1-3	12	-	CAWSIEGNTIYF	TGTGCCTGGAGTATAGAAGGAAACACCATATATTTT
TRBV24-1	-	TRBJ2-2	18	many	CATSDPRERLEGTGELFF	TGTGCCACCAGTGATCCTAGGGAGCGGCTAGAAGGCACCGGGGAGCTGTTTTTT
TRBV12-3/TRBV12-4	-	TRBJ2-7	13	many	CASSKLGPYEQYF	TGTGCCAGCAGTAAACTTGGACCTTACGAGCAGTACTTC
TRBV28	TRBD1	TRBJ2-7	14	many	CASRTIGTGYEQYF	TGTGCCAGCAGAACCATTGGGACAGGGTACGAGCAGTACTTC
TRBV19	-	TRBJ1-3	15	many	CASSPRGLSGNTIYF	TGTGCCAGTAGCCCTAGGGGCCTCTCTGGAAATACCATATATTTT
TRBV27	-	TRBJ1-1	16	-	CASSHSRGTVNTEAFF	TGTGCCAGCAGCCACTCACGGGGGACCGTGAACACTGAAGCTTTCTTT
TRBV12-3/TRBV12-4	-	TRBJ1-2	14	many	CASSLGDMYYGYTF	TGTGCCAGCAGTTTAGGGGACATGTACTATGGCTACACCTTC
TRBV24-1	-	TRBJ2-7	14	-	CAASDSGSSYEQYF	TGTGCCGCCAGTGATTCGGGTAGCTCCTACGAGCAGTACTTC
TRBV6-1	-	TRBJ1-2	15	-	CASSNLGPGINGYTF	TGTGCCAGCAGCAACCTCGGCCCTGGGATAAATGGCTACACCTTC
TRBV6-1	-	TRBJ1-6	16	many	CASRNQQGFYNSPLHF	TGTGCCAGCAGGAACCAACAGGGTTTCTATAATTCACCCCTCCACTTT
TRBV29-1	TRBD1	TRBJ2-5	18	many	CSVGPGQGTPSNKETQYF	TGCAGCGTTGGACCGGGACAGGGAACGCCATCTAACAAAGAGACCCAGTACTTC
TRBV12-3/TRBV12-4	-	TRBJ1-1	11	-	CASSLSTKAFF	TGTGCCAGCAGTTTATCCACTAAAGCTTTCTTT
TRBV6-2/TRBV6-3	TRBD1	TRBJ2-7	16	-	CASIQPSDRGRHEQYF	TGTGCCAGCATTCAACCCTCGGACAGGGGGAGGCACGAGCAGTACTTC
TRBV28	-	TRBJ1-5	15	many	CASSYVGVYNQPQHF	TGTGCCAGCAGCTATGTCGGGGTCTATAATCAGCCCCAGCATTTT
TRBV30	-	TRBJ2-7	14	few	CAWSAGNPRGEQYF	TGTGCCTGGAGTGCGGGAAACCCGAGAGGGGAGCAGTACTTC
TRBV6-1	-	TRBJ1-1	12	many	CASSEGDAEAFF	TGTGCCAGCAGTGAAGGGGACGCTGAAGCTTTCTTT
TRBV9	TRBD2	TRBJ2-5	19	many	CASSVTPKSGTSGQETQYF	TGTGCCAGCAGCGTAACTCCAAAGTCCGGGACTAGCGGCCAAGAGACCCAGTACTTC
TRBV29-1	TRBD1	TRBJ1-2	14	few	CSVDLTGVRGGYTF	TGCAGCGTTGATCTGACAGGGGTGAGAGGCGGCTACACCTTC